This T cell receptor (beta chain) was sequenced in a study of CXCR3-negative and CXCR3-positive naive CD8 T cells. Whole-study results and caveats: Comparison of naive subsets found surface CD5 to be comparable, and TCR strength was inferred on the basis of TRB CDR3 properties. More hydrophobic TRB CDR3s occurred in CXCR3-positive than in CXCR3-negative naive cells. Once cells were cryopreserved, CXCR3 expression went down partly, and most assays used fresh PBMCs.

CDR1 is MNHEY and CDR2 is SMNVEV in the germline V gene (reference sequence). CDR3 size: 13 residues. As concerns this clonotype: Its antigen is as yet unknown.

It was by 5' RACE with UMI labels that the TRB cDNA libraries were prepared. After re-calling the 5' RACE reads, TCRdb lists one entry per CDR3 protein, DNA absent. This repertoire includes more than 65,000 distinct CDR3 sequences. A CD45RO-CCR7+CD27+CD95- profile was what naive CD8+ T cells displayed. V gene TRBV27 combines with J gene TRBJ1-5. This TCR was sampled from a human donor in good health. Some clones in this sample may be carry-over from other donors' samples. The sample was naive CXCR3- CD8+ T cells from blood. Subset meaning: CD45RO-CCR7+CD27+CD95- naive CD8+ T cells lacking CXCR3 (TNR3-). The CDR3 protein is CATSADSNQPQHF.